The T cell receptor beta chain described here comes from a study of cytomegalovirus exposure and HLA in healthy donors. V dropped 0 bases and J dropped 6 bases, with 11 bases sitting between them. This CDR3 spans 14 amino acids. CDR1 LNHNV and CDR2 YYDKDF come from the germline V gene (reference sequence). The PCR ran on 60 Vbeta and 13 Jbeta primers. TCRdb's table, derived via immunoSEQ multiplex PCR, lists solely in-frame clones and lacks some. The sample records approximately 210,000 clones, around 85% being singletons. Sequencing input: PBMCs. The TCR originated in a man in his late teens or twenties in good health and CMV-seronegative. The chain combines TRBV15 with TRBJ1-2, with D perhaps matching TRBD1 (6 bases). The CDR3 region is CATSRDGTKDGYTF. The CDR3 bases are TGTGCCACCAGCAGAGATGGGACAAAAGATGGCTACACCTTC.